This T cell receptor beta chain was identified during a study of blood T cell repertoires in COVID-19. For the study at large: The samples span acute and convalescent COVID-19 from the United States, Italy and Spain. T cells, B-cell-depleted T cells, or PBMCs provided the cDNA or gDNA that served as material.

In the authors' workflow: Amplification from reference gene primers served as the basis for estimated nucleated cell counts. The method was immunoSEQ multiplex PCR; TCRdb's version includes in-frame clones alone and lacks a portion of them. Clone size and the V and J calls come from that table; the DNA yielded D and trimming. The repertoire has 120,000 to 150,000 clones, around 87% of them found once; the top ten carry approximately 40%. CDR3 length equals 16 residues. The V gene's germline CDR1 is MDHEN and CDR2 SYDVKM. Trimming left V 2 bases short and J 0 bases short, with 11 bases between. The rearrangement links TRBV28 to TRBJ1-3, with D perhaps TRBD1 (5 bases). The sequenced sample was peripheral blood. This TCR derives from a man aged 45-65 years who had recovered from COVID-19. In nucleotides, the CDR3 is TGTGCCAGCAGTTTACCCCCCAGGGTCTCTGGAAACACCATATATTTT. Translated, it gives CASSLPPRVSGNTIYF.